This T cell receptor (beta chain) was observed in a study of T-cell reconstitution after alpha-beta-depleted transplantation in children. J lost 4 bases, V lost 1 base, and 4 bases had no gene match. The germline V gene has CDR1 LGHDT and CDR2 YNNKEL (reference sequence). The CDR3 has 15 amino acids. Unique molecular identifiers were used to barcode this TCRbeta library. A single record per CDR3 protein comes from TCRdb applying MiXCR to the PCR reads. Of approximately 520,000 distinct CDR3 sequences listed, 32% are singletons. This clonotype was recorded a few times. This material consisted of PBMCs from the stem cell graft donor, taken from the stem cell graft. This sequence originates from a human donor who donated a stem cell graft to a child with aplastic anemia. The V and J genes are TRBV3-1 and TRBJ2-3; the match to TRBD1 covers 8 bases. Here the CDR3 reads CASSQVKGQADTQYF. CDR3 nucleotides: TGTGCCAGCAGCCAAGTTAAGGGACAGGCAGATACGCAGTATTTT.